The 17 T cell receptor beta chains reported below all come from one sample, sequenced in a study of cytomegalovirus exposure and HLA in healthy donors. Researchers ran the PCR with 60 Vbeta and 13 Jbeta primers. This table comes from immunoSEQ multiplex PCR, and its TCRdb copy is limited to in-frame clones, with some not included. The table lists 110,000 to 150,000 clones, almost 85% of them singletons. The sample comprised PBMCs. The source is a woman aged 55-70 years in good health and CMV-seropositive.

This clone showed up just a few times. V is TRBV6-1 and J is TRBJ1-1, with D possibly matching TRBD1 (6 bases). V was pared by 6 bases and J by 1 base, with 12 bases between. This CDR3 region has 14 residues. Germline CDR1 and CDR2: MNHNS and SASEGT. CDR3 loop: CASRQPGQNTEAFF. In DNA, the CDR3 is TGTGCCAGCAGGCAGCCGGGACAGAACACTGAAGCTTTCTTT.

The chain links TRBV7-8 to TRBJ1-4, with 9 bases matching TRBD1. CDR3 length equals 17 residues. Trimming removed 1 base from V and 8 bases from J; junction bases left unmatched: 11. Germline lookup yields CDR1 SGHVS and CDR2 FQNEAQ. CDR3 amino acids: CASSLGGTGWFFEKLFF. The CDR3 DNA is TGTGCCAGCAGCTTAGGGGGGACAGGGTGGTTTTTCGAAAAACTGTTTTTT.

The chain uses TRBV4-1 and TRBJ2-7; the D gene is possibly TRBD2 (5 bases). This CDR3 has 14 residues. Trimming removed 4 bases at V and 2 bases at J, with 12 bases between. Germline-derived CDR1 and CDR2 are MGHRA and YSYEKL. The CDR3 region is CASSPLGVAYEQYF. CDR3 DNA sequence: TGCGCCAGCAGCCCCCTCGGGGTTGCCTACGAGCAGTACTTC.

The V call is TRBV7-6, the J call TRBJ2-5, with D unclear. The germline V gene encodes CDR1 SGHVS and CDR2 FNYEAQ. Trimming left V 5 bases short and J 2 bases short, with 6 bases between. The CDR3 spans 12 residues. The chain's CDR3 is CASSPGQETQYF. The CDR3 DNA is TGTGCCAGCAGCCCCGGGCAAGAGACCCAGTACTTC. The variable domain in full, with the rest retrieved from reference TRBV7-6 and TRBJ2-5, is GAGVSQSPRYKVTKRGQDVALRCDPISGHVSLYWYRQALGQGPEFLTYFNYEAQQDKSGLPNDRFSAERPEGSISTLTIQRTEQRDSAMYRCASSPGQETQYFGPGTRLLVL.

This clone was detected once. The chain employs TRBV28 and TRBJ1-1; 9 nucleotides align to TRBD1. Germline CDR1 reads MDHEN; CDR2 reads SYDVKM. With V trimmed by 8 bases and J by 7 bases, 2 bases remained unmatched. The CDR3 runs 11 residues. CDR3 region: CASGTGYEAFF. CDR3 nucleotides: TGTGCCAGCGGGACAGGGTATGAAGCTTTCTTT.

The chain employs TRBV19 and TRBJ2-1, with 11 bases that match TRBD2. This CDR3 comprises 13 residues. Germline CDR1 reads LNHDA; CDR2 reads SQIVND (reference sequence). Trimming cost V 9 bases and J 3 bases; bases outside gene matches: 1. The CDR3 region has the DNA TGTGCCAGCGGGACTAGCGGCTACAATGAGCAGTTCTTC. This codes for CASGTSGYNEQFF.

The chain carries TRBV25-1 and TRBJ2-1, with TRBD2 matching over 10 bases. The germline gives CDR1 MGHDK, CDR2 SYGVNS. The CDR3 runs 17 residues. Trimming cost V 5 bases and J 0 bases; bases outside gene matches: 7. The CDR3 loop reads CASSFSSGSGSYNEQFF. CDR3 nucleotides: TGTGCCAGCAGTTTCTCTAGCGGGAGTGGCTCCTACAATGAGCAGTTCTTC.

This clone has more than one count but fewer than ten. V gene TRBV27 combines with J gene TRBJ1-1; a weak D match, TRBD1 (5 bases). Germline CDR1 reads MNHEY; CDR2 reads SMNVEV (reference sequence). The length of the CDR3 is 14 residues. The V end was cut by 0 bases, the J end by 5 bases, with 10 bases between. CDR3 residues: CASSLSGALTEAFF. CDR3 nucleotides: TGTGCCAGCAGTTTATCAGGGGCTCTGACTGAAGCTTTCTTT.

The V call is TRBV19, the J call TRBJ2-5; tentative D call: TRBD2 (6 bases). This CDR3 spans 13 amino acids. Germline loops: CDR1 LNHDA, CDR2 SQIVND (reference sequence). Deletions cut 6 bases from V and 11 bases from J, with 19 bases between. The CDR3 DNA follows: TGTGCCAGTAGCCCCACCGAGTGGGGGGAGCAGTACTTC. Its protein is CASSPTEWGEQYF. The whole variable domain, remainder taken from reference TRBV19 and TRBJ2-5, is DGGITQSPKYLFRKEGQNVTLSCEQNLNHDAMYWYRQDPGQGLRLIYYSQIVNDFQKGDIAEGYSVSREKKESFPLTVTSAQKNPTAFYLCASSPTEWGEQYFGPGTRLLVL.

The chain links TRBV4-1 to TRBJ2-1, with 9 bases lining up with TRBD1. Trimming cost V 5 bases and J 4 bases; bases outside gene matches: 9. The CDR3 is made up of 16 amino acids. Germline V gene lookup returns CDR1 MGHRA and CDR2 YSYEKL. DNA for the CDR3: TGCGCCAGCAGCAATCCCACGGGACAGGGATACAATGAGCAGTTCTTC. Translating it yields CASSNPTGQGYNEQFF.

This clone has a single count. The chain carries TRBV7-9 and TRBJ1-2, with 10 bases that match TRBD1. With 5 bases clipped from V and 3 bases from J, the junction kept 3 bases outside the gene matches. This CDR3 is 14 amino acids long. Germline CDR1 and CDR2: SEHNR and FQNEAQ (reference sequence). CDR3 sequence (DNA): TGTGCCAGCAGCCCCGGACAGGGGGACTATGGCTACACCTTC. Amino acid sequence: CASSPGQGDYGYTF.

The genes are TRBV5-1 and TRBJ2-1; 14 bases map to TRBD2. Trimming removed 4 bases from V and 6 bases from J; junction bases left unmatched: 3. CDR1 is SGHRS and CDR2 is YFSETQ in the germline V gene. The CDR3 extends over 15 amino acids. The CDR3 loop is CASSPGLAGVNEQFF. CDR3 DNA: TGCGCCAGCAGCCCGGGACTAGCGGGAGTCAATGAGCAGTTCTTC.

The V call is TRBV29-1, the J call TRBJ1-4; D is ambiguous. The V end was cut by 4 bases, the J end by 3 bases, with 9 bases between. Germline loops: CDR1 SQVTM, CDR2 ANQGSEA. The CDR3 is 13 residues long. The CDR3 DNA follows: TGCAGCGTTGGGGCGTTCCCTAATGAAAAACTGTTTTTT. Translating it yields CSVGAFPNEKLFF.

V usage is TRBV5-1 and J usage is TRBJ1-3; the D gene is possibly TRBD1 (5 bases). The CDR3 consists of 16 residues. V was clipped by 4 bases and J by 2 bases, with 16 bases between them. Looked up from germline, CDR1 is SGHRS and CDR2 is YFSETQ. The CDR3 is CASSPMEGITGNTIYF. The DNA of the CDR3 is TGCGCCAGCAGCCCGATGGAGGGGATAACTGGAAACACCATATATTTT.

J is TRBJ2-3 and V is TRBV7-8, with 9 bases aligning to TRBD1. This CDR3 has 15 amino acids. CDR1 is SGHVS, CDR2 FQNEAQ, per germline. Unmatched junction bases numbered 8, after V lost 5 bases and J lost 5 bases. The CDR3 spells CASSLHRGLGDTQYF. The DNA of the CDR3 is TGTGCCAGCAGCCTTCACAGGGGGCTGGGAGATACGCAGTATTTT.

This clone was found a few times. This chain connects TRBV7-9 to TRBJ1-1; D is undetermined. This CDR3 comprises 13 residues. The V and J ends lost 2 bases and 6 bases respectively, with 10 bases between them. Germline CDR1 is SEHNR and CDR2 is FQNEAQ (reference sequence). CDR3 protein: CASSLTGMPEAFF. The CDR3 DNA is TGTGCCAGCAGCTTAACCGGGATGCCTGAAGCTTTCTTT.

The J gene is TRBJ2-2, the V gene TRBV28; possible D gene TRBD2, 6 bases. The ends were cut back, 4 bases at V and 4 bases at J, with 19 bases in the middle. The CDR3 is 17 residues long. Germline V lookup: CDR1 MDHEN, CDR2 SYDVKM. This CDR3 is CASSSPGLAGGTGELFF. CDR3 in DNA: TGTGCCAGCAGTTCCCCGGGACTTGCCGGGGGCACCGGGGAGCTGTTTTTT. The full variable domain, with the rest looked up from reference TRBV28 and TRBJ2-2, is DVKVTQSSRYLVKRTGEKVFLECVQDMDHENMFWYRQDPGLGLRLIYFSYDVKMKEKGDIPEGYSVSREKKERFSLILESASTNQTSMYLCASSSPGLAGGTGELFFGEGSRLTVL.